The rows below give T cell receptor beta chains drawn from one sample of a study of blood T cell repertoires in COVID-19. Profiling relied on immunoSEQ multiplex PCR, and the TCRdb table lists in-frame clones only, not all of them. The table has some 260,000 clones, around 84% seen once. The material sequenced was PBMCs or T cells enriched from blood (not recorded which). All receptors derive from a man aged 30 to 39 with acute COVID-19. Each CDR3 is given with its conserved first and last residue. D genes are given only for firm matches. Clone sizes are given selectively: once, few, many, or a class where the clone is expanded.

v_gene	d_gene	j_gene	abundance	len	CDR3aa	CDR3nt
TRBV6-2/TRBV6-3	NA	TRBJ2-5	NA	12	CASSWAQETQYF	TGTGCCAGCAGTTGGGCCCAAGAGACCCAGTACTTC
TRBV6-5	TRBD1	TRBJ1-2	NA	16	CASSFRKGQGIDGYTF	TGTGCCAGCAGTTTCCGAAAGGGACAGGGAATCGATGGCTACACCTTC
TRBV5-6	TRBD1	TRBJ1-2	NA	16	CASSLAPGQGQGGYTF	TGTGCCAGCAGCTTAGCCCCCGGACAGGGGCAAGGGGGCTACACCTTC
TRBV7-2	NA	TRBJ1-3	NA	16	CASSLGSRVTGNTIYF	TGTGCCAGCAGCTTAGGCTCCCGGGTCACTGGAAACACCATATATTTT
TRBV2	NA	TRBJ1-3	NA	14	CASSEQTLANTIYF	TGTGCCAGCAGTGAACAGACTCTAGCAAACACCATATATTTT
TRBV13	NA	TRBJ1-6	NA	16	CASTTSAGAGNSPLHF	TGTGCCAGCACCACCAGCGCGGGGGCGGGAAATTCACCCCTCCACTTT
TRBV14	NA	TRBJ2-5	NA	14	CASSQHTSFETQYF	TGTGCCAGCAGCCAACACACTAGCTTTGAGACCCAGTACTTC
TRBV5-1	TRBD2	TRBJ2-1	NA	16	CASSGGTSGSYNEQFF	TGTGCCAGCAGCGGAGGGACTAGCGGGAGCTACAATGAGCAGTTCTTC
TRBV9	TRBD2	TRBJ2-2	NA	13	CASTWGGTGELFF	TGTGCCAGCACCTGGGGGGGCACCGGGGAGCTGTTTTTT
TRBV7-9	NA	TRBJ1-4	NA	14	CASSLSPIPGKLFF	TGTGCCAGCAGCCTATCCCCAATTCCGGGAAAACTGTTTTTT
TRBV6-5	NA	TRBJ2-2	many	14	CATHGGGDAGELFF	TGTGCCACCCATGGAGGGGGGGACGCCGGGGAGCTGTTTTTT
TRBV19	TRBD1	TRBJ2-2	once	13	CASWGTGTGELFF	TGTGCCAGTTGGGGGACAGGGACCGGGGAGCTGTTTTTT
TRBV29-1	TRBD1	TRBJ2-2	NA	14	CSVFDRAAAGELFF	TGCAGCGTGTTCGACAGGGCTGCTGCCGGGGAGCTGTTTTTT
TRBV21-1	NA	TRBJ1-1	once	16	CAPGSRGGVKNTEAFF	TGTGCCCCCGGTTCCCGCGGGGGGGTCAAAAACACTGAAGCTTTCTTT
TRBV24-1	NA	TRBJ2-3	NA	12	CATSGGPFGQYF	TGTGCCACCAGTGGAGGGCCCTTCGGGCAGTATTTT
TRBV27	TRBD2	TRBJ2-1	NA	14	CASSGTSGRNEQFF	TGTGCCAGCAGCGGGACTAGCGGGAGAAATGAGCAGTTCTTC
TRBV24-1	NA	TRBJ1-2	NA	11	CATSPGYGYTF	TGTGCCACCAGTCCAGGGTACGGCTACACCTTC
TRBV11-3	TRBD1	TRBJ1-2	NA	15	CASSLAGGMGYGYTF	TGTGCCAGCAGCTTAGCAGGGGGCATGGGCTATGGCTACACCTTC
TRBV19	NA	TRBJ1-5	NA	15	CASSIGRSSNQPQHF	TGTGCCAGTAGTATAGGAAGGAGTAGCAATCAGCCCCAGCATTTT
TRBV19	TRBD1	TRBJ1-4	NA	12	CAGQVFNEKLFF	TGTGCCGGACAGGTATTTAATGAAAAACTGTTTTTT
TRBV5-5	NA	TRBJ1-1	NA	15	CASSETGQWNTEAFF	TGTGCCAGCAGCGAGACCGGACAGTGGAACACTGAAGCTTTCTTT
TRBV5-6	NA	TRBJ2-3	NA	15	CATTLVGAHTDTQYF	TGTGCCACCACGCTGGTAGGAGCACACACAGATACGCAGTATTTT
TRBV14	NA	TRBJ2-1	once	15	CASSLEWSSYNEQFF	TGTGCCAGCAGCCTGGAATGGAGCTCCTACAATGAGCAGTTCTTC
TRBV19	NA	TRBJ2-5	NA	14	CASQDRGSSETQYF	TGTGCCAGCCAGGACCGGGGTTCAAGTGAGACCCAGTACTTC
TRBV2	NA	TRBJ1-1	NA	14	CASSFQGSNTEAFF	TGTGCCAGCAGTTTTCAGGGGAGTAACACTGAAGCTTTCTTT
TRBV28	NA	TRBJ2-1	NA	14	CASSLPTRENEQFF	TGTGCCAGCAGTTTACCAACTAGAGAAAATGAGCAGTTCTTC
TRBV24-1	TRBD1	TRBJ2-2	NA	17	CATSDFGQGANTGELFF	TGTGCCACCAGTGATTTTGGGCAGGGGGCGAACACCGGGGAGCTGTTTTTT
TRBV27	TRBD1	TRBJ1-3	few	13	CASRDRAGNTIYF	TGTGCCAGCCGCGACAGGGCTGGAAACACCATATATTTT
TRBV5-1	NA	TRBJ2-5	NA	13	CASSLGYFETQYF	TGTGCCAGCAGCCTAGGTTATTTCGAGACCCAGTACTTC
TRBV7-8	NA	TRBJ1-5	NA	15	CASSLVTDSNQPQHF	TGTGCCAGCAGCTTAGTTACAGATAGCAATCAGCCCCAGCATTTT